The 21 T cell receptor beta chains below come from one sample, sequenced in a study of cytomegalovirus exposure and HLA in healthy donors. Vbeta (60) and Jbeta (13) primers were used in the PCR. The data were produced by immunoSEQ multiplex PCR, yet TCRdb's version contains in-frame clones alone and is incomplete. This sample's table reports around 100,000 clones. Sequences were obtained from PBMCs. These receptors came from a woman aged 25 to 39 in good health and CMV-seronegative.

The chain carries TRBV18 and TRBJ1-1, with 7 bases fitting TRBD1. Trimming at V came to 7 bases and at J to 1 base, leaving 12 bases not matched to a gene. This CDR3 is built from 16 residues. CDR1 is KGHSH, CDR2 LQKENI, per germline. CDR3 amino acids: CASFSPYRGKNTEAFF. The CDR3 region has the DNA TGTGCCAGCTTTTCCCCTTACAGGGGAAAGAACACTGAAGCTTTCTTT.

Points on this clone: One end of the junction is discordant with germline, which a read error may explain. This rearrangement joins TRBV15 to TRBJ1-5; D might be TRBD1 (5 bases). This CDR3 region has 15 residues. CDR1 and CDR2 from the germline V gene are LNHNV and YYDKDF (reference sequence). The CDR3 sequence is CATNRESTANQPQHF. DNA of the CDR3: TGTGCCACCAACAGAGAGTCGACAGCCAATCAGCCCCAGCATTTT.

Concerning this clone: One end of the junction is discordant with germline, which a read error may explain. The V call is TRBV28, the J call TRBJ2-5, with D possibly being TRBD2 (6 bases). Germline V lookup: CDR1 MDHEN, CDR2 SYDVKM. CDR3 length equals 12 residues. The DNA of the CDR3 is TGTGCCAGCAGGACTTCTTCGGGACTCGCAGACTTC. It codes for CASRTSSGLADF. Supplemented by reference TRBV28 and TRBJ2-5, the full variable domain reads DVKVTQSSRYLVKRTGEKVFLECVQDMDHENMFWYRQDPGLGLRLIYFSYDVKMKEKGDIPEGYSVSREKKERFSLILESASTNQTSMYLCASRTSSGLADFGPGTRLLVL.

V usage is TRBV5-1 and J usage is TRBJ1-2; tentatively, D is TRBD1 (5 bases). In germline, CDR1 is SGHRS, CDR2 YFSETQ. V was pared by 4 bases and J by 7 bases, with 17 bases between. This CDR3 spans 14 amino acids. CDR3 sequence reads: CASSARGAGRGYTF. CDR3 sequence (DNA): TGCGCCAGCAGCGCCAGAGGGGCGGGACGTGGCTACACCTTC.

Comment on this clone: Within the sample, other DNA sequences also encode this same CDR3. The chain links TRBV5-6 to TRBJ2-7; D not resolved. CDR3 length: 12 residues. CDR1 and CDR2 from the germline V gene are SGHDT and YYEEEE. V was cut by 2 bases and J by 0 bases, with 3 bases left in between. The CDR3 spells CASSFSSYEQYF. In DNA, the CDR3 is TGTGCCAGCAGCTTTAGCTCCTACGAGCAGTACTTC.

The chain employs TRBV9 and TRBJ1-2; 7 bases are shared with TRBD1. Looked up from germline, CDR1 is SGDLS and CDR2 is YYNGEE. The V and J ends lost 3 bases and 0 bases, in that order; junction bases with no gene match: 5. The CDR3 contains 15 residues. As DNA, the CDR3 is TGTGCCAGCAGCGCTCTGACAGGGACTAACTATGGCTACACCTTC. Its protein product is CASSALTGTNYGYTF.

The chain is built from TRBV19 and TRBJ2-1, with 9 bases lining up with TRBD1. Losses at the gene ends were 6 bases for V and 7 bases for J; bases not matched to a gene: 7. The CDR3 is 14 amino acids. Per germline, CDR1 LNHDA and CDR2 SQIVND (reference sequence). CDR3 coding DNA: TGTGCCAGTAGGGTATGGGACAGGGCGAATGAGCAGTTCTTC. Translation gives CASRVWDRANEQFF. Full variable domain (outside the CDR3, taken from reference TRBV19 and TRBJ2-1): DGGITQSPKYLFRKEGQNVTLSCEQNLNHDAMYWYRQDPGQGLRLIYYSQIVNDFQKGDIAEGYSVSREKKESFPLTVTSAQKNPTAFYLCASRVWDRANEQFFGPGTRLTVL.

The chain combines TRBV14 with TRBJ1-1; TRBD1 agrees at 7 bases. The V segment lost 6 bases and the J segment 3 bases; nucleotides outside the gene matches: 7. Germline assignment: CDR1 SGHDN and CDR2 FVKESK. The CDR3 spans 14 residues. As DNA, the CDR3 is TGTGCCAGCAGTTTCAGGGACAGCTACACTGAAGCTTTCTTT. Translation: CASSFRDSYTEAFF.

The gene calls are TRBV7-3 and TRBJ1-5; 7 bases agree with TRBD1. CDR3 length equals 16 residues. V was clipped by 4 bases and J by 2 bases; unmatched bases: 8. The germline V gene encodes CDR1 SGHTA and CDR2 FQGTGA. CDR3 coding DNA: TGTGCCAGCAGCTCACAGGGGCGTGGAGGCAATCAGCCCCAGCATTTT. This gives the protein CASSSQGRGGNQPQHF.

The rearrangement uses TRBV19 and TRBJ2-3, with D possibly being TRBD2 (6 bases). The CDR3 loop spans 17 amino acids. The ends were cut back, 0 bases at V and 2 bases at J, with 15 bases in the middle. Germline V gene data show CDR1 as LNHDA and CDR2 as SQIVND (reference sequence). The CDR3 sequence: CASSIEDSGAPTDTQYF. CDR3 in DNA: TGTGCCAGTAGTATAGAGGATAGCGGAGCCCCCACAGATACGCAGTATTTT.

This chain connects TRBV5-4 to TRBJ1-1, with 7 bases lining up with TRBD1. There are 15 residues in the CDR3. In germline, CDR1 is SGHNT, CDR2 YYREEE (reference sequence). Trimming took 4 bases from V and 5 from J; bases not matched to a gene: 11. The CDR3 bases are TGTGCCAGCAGCCCCTTGACAGGGCTCAAAACTGAAGCTTTCTTT. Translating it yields CASSPLTGLKTEAFF.

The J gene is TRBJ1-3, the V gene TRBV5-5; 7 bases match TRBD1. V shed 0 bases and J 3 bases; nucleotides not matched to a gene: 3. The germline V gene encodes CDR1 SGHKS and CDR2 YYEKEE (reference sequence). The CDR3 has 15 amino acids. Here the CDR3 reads CASSLEGGYGNTIYF. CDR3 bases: TGTGCCAGCAGCTTGGAAGGGGGCTATGGAAACACCATATATTTT.

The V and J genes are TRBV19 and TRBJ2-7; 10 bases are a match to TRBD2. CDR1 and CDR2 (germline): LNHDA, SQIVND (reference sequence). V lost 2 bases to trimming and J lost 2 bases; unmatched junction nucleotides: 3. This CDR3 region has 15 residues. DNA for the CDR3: TGTGCCAGTAGTATACCCGGGACTAGCGCCTACGAGCAGTACTTC. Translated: CASSIPGTSAYEQYF.

The CDR3 nucleotides read TGTGCCAGTCGACGTGGAGAGATTAATGAAAAACTGTTTTTT. The encoded protein is CASRRGEINEKLFF. This chain uses TRBV19 with TRBJ1-4, with unresolved D. The CDR3 extends over 14 amino acids. V was pared by 8 bases and J by 4 bases, with 14 bases between. CDR1 and CDR2 (germline): LNHDA, SQIVND (reference sequence). Full variable domain (missing parts from reference TRBV19 and TRBJ1-4): DGGITQSPKYLFRKEGQNVTLSCEQNLNHDAMYWYRQDPGQGLRLIYYSQIVNDFQKGDIAEGYSVSREKKESFPLTVTSAQKNPTAFYLCASRRGEINEKLFFGSGTQLSVL.

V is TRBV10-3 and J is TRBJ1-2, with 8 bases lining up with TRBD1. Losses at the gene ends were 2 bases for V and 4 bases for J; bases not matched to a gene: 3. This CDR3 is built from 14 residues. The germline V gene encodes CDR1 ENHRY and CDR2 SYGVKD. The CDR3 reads CAISEGDRGYGYTF. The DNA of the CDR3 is TGTGCCATCAGTGAGGGTGACAGGGGCTATGGCTACACCTTC.

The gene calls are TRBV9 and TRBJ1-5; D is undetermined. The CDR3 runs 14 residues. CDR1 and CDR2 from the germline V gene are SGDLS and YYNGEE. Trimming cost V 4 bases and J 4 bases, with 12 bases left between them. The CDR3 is CASSPNPGNQPQHF. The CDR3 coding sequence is TGTGCCAGCAGCCCTAACCCGGGGAATCAGCCCCAGCATTTT.

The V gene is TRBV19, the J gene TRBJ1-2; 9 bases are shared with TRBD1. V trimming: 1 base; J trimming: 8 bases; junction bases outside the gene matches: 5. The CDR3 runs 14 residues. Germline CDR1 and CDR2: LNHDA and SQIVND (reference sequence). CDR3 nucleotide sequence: TGTGCCAGTAGTATAGGGACAGGGGTTCGAGGCTACACCTTC. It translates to CASSIGTGVRGYTF.

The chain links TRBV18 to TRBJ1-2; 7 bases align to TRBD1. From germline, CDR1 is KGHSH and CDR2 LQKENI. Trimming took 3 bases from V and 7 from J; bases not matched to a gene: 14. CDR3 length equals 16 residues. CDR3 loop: CASSPLADTGARGYTF. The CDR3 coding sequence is TGTGCCAGCTCACCGCTGGCCGATACAGGGGCGCGTGGCTACACCTTC. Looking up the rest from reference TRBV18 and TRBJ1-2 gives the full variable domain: NAGVMQNPRHLVRRRGQEARLRCSPMKGHSHVYWYRQLPEEGLKFMVYLQKENIIDESGMPKERFSAEFPKEGPSILRIQQVVRGDSAAYFCASSPLADTGARGYTFGSGTRLTVV.

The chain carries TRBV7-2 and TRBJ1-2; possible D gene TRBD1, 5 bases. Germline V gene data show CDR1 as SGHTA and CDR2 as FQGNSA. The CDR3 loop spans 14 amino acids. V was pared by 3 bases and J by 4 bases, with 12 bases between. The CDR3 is CASSLGPESYGYTF. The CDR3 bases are TGTGCCAGCAGCTTGGGGCCGGAGTCCTATGGCTACACCTTC. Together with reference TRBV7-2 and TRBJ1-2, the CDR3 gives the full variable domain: GAGVSQSPSNKVTEKGKDVELRCDPISGHTALYWYRQSLGQGLEFLIYFQGNSAPDKSGLPSDRFSAERTGGSVSTLTIQRTQQEDSAVYLCASSLGPESYGYTFGSGTRLTVV.

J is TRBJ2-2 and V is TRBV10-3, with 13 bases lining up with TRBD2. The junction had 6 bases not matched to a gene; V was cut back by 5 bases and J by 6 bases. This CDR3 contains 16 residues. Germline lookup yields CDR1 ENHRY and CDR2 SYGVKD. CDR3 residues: CAISKELAGGPGELFF. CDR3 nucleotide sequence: TGTGCCATCAGTAAAGAACTAGCGGGGGGGCCCGGGGAGCTGTTTTTT.

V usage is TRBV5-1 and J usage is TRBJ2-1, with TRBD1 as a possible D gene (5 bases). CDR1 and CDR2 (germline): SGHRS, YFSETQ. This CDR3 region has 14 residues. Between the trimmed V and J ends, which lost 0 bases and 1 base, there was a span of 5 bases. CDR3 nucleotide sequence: TGCGCCAGCAGCTTGGCAGGGTCCTACAATGAGCAGTTCTTC. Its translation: CASSLAGSYNEQFF.